This entry describes one T cell receptor (beta chain). What it binds is unknown. One junction end does not reproduce the germline sequence, and a read error may be involved. Germline CDR1 is KGHSH and CDR2 is LQKENI. The CDR3 extends over 13 amino acids. Full-length variable regions came from constant-region reverse primers plus semi-nested Nested Universal Primer A PCR. MiXCR was run by TCRdb on the 5' RACE reads, yielding one entry per CDR3 protein. Among roughly 69,000 distinct CDR3 sequences listed, roughly 23% were seen once. Findings and caveats of the study: Tumor-infiltrating Treg TCR alpha and beta sequences overlapped most with tumor naive CD4+ T cells, then blood naive. The larger cohort examined one V-J beta rearrangement, not whole repertoires.

The sequenced sample consisted of memory CD4+ T cells sorted from a lymph node. Sample subset: memory CD4+ T cells, CD4+CD45RO+CD25-. The chain employs TRBV18 and TRBJ2-1; the D gene is possibly TRBD1 (6 bases). The sequence was collected from a female donor with breast cancer. The DNA for the CDR3 is TGTGCCAGCTCACCTGTACAGGGCAATGAGCGGTTCTTC. Translation gives CASSPVQGNERFF.